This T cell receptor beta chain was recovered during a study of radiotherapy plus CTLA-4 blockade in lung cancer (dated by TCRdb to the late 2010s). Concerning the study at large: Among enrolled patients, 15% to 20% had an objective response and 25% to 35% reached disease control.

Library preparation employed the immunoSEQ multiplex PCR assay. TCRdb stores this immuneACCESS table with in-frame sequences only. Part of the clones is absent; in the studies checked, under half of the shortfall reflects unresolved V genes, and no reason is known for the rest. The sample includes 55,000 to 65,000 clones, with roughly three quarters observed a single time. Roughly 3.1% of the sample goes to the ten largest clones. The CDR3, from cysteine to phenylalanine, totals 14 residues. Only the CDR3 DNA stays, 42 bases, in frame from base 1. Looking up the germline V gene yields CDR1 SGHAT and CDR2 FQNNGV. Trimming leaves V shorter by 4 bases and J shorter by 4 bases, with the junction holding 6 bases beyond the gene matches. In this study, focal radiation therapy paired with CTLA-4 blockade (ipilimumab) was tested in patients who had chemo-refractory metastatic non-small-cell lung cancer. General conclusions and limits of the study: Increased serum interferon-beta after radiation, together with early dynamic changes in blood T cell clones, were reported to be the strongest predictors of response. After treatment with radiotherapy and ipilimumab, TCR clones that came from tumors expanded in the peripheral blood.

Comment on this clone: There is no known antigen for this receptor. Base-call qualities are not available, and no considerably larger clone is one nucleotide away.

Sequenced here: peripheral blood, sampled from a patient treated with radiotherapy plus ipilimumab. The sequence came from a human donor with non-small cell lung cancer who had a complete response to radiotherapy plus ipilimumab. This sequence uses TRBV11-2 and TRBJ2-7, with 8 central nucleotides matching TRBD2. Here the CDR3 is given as CASSSGRGAYEQYF. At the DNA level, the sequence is TGTGCCAGCAGCTCCGGGCGGGGGGCGTACGAGCAGTACTTC.